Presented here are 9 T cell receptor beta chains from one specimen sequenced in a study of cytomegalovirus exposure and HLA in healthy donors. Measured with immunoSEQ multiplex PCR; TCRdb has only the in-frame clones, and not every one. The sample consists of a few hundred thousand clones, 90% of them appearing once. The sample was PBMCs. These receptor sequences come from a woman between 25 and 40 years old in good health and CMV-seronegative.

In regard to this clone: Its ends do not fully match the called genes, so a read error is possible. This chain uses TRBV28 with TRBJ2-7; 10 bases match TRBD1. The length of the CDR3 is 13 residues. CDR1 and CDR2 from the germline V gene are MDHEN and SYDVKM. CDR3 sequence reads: CASSHTEGTGENF. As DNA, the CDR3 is TGTGCCAGCAGTCATACGGAGGGGACAGGGGAGAACTTC.

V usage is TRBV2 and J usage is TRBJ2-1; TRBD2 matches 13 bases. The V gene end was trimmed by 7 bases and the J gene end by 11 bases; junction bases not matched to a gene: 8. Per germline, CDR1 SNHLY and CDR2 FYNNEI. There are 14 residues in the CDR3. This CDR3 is CASKAGLAGEKQFF. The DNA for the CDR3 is TGTGCCAGCAAGGCAGGACTAGCGGGAGAAAAGCAGTTCTTC.

CDR3 loop: CASSWTGTPDTQYF. As DNA, the CDR3 is TGTGCCAGCAGCTGGACTGGAACCCCGGATACGCAGTATTTT. V is TRBV5-4 and J is TRBJ2-3; a possible D gene is TRBD2 (5 bases). Trimming stripped 3 bases from V and 6 bases from J, with 14 bases between. Germline CDR1 reads SGHNT; CDR2 reads YYREEE (reference sequence). The CDR3 extends over 14 amino acids.

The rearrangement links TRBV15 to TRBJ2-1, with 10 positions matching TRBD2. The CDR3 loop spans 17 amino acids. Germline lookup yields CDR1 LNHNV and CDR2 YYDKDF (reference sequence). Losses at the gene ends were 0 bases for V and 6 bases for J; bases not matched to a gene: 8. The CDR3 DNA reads TGTGCCACCAGCAGAGATCAGCCTAGCGGGAGAGGCAATGAGCAGTTCTTC. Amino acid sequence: CATSRDQPSGRGNEQFF.

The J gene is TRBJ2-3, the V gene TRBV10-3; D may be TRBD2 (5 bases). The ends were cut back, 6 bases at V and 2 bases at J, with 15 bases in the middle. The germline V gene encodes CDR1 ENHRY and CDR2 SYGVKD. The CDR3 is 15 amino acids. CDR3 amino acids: CAIRDLLSLTDTQYF. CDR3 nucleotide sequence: TGTGCCATCAGGGACTTATTATCCCTCACAGATACGCAGTATTTT.

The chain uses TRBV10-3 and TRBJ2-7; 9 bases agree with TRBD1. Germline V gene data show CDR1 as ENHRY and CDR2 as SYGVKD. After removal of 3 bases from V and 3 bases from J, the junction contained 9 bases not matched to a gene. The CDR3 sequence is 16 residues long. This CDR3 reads CAISDPTGTGSYEQYF. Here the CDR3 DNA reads TGTGCCATCAGTGACCCTACGGGGACAGGGAGCTACGAGCAGTACTTC.

The chain's CDR3 is CASSVTDTQYF. The CDR3 region has the DNA TGTGCCAGCAGTGTCACAGATACGCAGTATTTT. J is TRBJ2-3 and V is TRBV25-1; no clear D. V shed 4 bases and J shed 2 bases, with 1 base lying between them. Germline lookup yields CDR1 MGHDK and CDR2 SYGVNS. This CDR3 is built from 11 residues.

Here the CDR3 DNA reads TGCGCCAGCAGCTTGAGGATGGCGGAATTGGACACTGAAGCTTTCTTT. It yields the protein CASSLRMAELDTEAFF. The chain uses TRBV5-1 and TRBJ1-1; D is ambiguous. Germline V gene lookup returns CDR1 SGHRS and CDR2 YFSETQ. This CDR3 contains 16 residues. Trimming cost V 1 base and J 3 bases, with 16 bases left between them.

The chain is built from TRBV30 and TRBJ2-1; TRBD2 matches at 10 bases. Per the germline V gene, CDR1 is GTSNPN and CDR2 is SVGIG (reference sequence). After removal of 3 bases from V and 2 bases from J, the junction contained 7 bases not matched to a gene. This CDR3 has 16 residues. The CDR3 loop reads CAWSAETSGPYNEQFF. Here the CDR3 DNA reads TGTGCCTGGAGCGCGGAGACTAGCGGGCCCTACAATGAGCAGTTCTTC.